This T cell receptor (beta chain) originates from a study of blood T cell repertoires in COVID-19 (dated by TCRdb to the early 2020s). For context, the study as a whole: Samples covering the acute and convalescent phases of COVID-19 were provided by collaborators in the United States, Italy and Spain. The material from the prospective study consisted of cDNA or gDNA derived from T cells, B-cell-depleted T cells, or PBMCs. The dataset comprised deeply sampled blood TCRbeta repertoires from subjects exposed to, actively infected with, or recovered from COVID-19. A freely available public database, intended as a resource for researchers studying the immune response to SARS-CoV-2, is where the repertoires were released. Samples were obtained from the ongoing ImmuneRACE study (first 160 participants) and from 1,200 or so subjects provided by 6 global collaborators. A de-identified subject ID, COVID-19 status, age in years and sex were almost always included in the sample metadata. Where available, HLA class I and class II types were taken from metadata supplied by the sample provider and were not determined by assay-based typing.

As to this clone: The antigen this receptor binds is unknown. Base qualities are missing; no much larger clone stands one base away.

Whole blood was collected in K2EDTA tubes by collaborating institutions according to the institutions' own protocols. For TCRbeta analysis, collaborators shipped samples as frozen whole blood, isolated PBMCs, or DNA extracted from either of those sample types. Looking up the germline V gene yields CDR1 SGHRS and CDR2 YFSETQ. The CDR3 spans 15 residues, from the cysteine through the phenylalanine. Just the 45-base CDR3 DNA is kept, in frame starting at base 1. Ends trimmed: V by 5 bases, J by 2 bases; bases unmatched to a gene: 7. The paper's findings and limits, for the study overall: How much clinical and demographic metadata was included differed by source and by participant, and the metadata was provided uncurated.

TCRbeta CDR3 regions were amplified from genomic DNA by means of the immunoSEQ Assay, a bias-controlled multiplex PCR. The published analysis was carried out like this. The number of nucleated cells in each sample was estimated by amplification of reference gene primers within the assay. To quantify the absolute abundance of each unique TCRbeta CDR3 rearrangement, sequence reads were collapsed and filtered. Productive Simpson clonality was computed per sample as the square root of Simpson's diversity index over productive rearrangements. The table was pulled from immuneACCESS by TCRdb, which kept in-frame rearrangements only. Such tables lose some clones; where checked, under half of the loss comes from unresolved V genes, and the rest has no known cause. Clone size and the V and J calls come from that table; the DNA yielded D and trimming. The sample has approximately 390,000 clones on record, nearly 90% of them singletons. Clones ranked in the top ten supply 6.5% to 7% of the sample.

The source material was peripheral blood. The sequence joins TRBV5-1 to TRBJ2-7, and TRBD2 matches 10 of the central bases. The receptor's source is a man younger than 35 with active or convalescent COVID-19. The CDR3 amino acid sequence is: CASSSTSGMPYEQYF. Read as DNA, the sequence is TGCGCCAGCAGTTCCACTAGCGGGATGCCCTACGAGCAGTACTTC. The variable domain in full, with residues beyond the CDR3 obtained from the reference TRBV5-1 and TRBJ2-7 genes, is KAGVTQTPRYLIKTRGQQVTLSCSPISGHRSVSWYQQTPGQGLQFLFEYFSETQRNKGNFPGRFSGRQFSNSRSEMNVSTLELGDSALYLCASSSTSGMPYEQYFGPGTRLTVT.